This T cell receptor beta chain derives from a study of shared clonotypes between healthy human individuals. CDR3 size: 13 residues. Germline V lookup: CDR1 LNHDA, CDR2 SQIVND (reference sequence). V shed 5 bases and J 4 bases; nucleotides not matched to a gene: 4. CD45RO-negative CD8 cells positively selected for CCR7 made up the naive population, which excluded terminally differentiated effector memory CD45RA+ cells. Data came from immunoSEQ multiplex PCR; TCRdb stores just in-frame clones and leaves some out. The sample consists of about 2.1 million clones, just over 90% of them appearing once. The source of this sequence is a man aged 18 to 30 in good health. Some clones in this sample may be carry-over from other donors' samples. The specimen was naive CD8+ T cells from PBMCs. The chain links TRBV19 to TRBJ2-7, with 8 positions matching TRBD1. CDR3 residues: CASSPRGQYEQYF. The CDR3 DNA follows: TGTGCCAGTAGTCCCAGGGGGCAATACGAGCAGTACTTC.